The 17 T cell receptor beta chains below all came from one sample that was sequenced in a study of shared clonotypes between healthy human individuals. Assay used: immunoSEQ multiplex PCR; TCRdb lists only in-frame clones, some missing. The table lists roughly 2,000,000 clones, around 95% of them singletons. Terminally differentiated effector memory CD45RA+ cells were excluded from the naive CD8 cells, which were CD45RO-negative and positively selected for CCR7. The sequencing input was naive CD8+ T cells from PBMCs. The receptor set was obtained from a man aged 18 to 30 in good health. Some clones in this sample may be carry-over from other donors' samples.

The rearrangement uses TRBV30 and TRBJ2-7; D possibly corresponds to TRBD2 (6 bases). Deletions cut 3 bases from V and 4 bases from J, with 7 bases between. Germline V CDR1 and CDR2: GTSNPN, SVGIG (reference sequence). There are 11 residues in the CDR3. CDR3 DNA: TGTGCCTGGAGCCGGGAGTACGAGCAGTACTTC. It is translated as CAWSREYEQYF.

The chain has TRBV7-3 and TRBJ2-2, with TRBD1 identical over 9 bases. There are 15 residues in the CDR3. Germline V CDR1 and CDR2: SGHTA, FQGTGA. Losses at the gene ends were 8 bases for V and 5 bases for J; bases not matched to a gene: 9. The CDR3 here is CASGPGQGLTGELFF. CDR3 DNA: TGTGCCAGCGGCCCGGGACAGGGTTTAACCGGGGAGCTGTTTTTT.

The rearrangement uses TRBV13 and TRBJ2-1; 7 bases fit TRBD1. Looked up from germline, CDR1 is PRHDT and CDR2 is FYEKMQ (reference sequence). The CDR3 sequence is 16 residues long. J was trimmed by 2 bases and V by 2 bases; bases with no gene match: 6. The CDR3 DNA follows: TGTGCCAGCAGCTTACCCCGGGACAGACCCTACAATGAGCAGTTCTTC. This sequence encodes CASSLPRDRPYNEQFF.

The V and J genes are TRBV6-1 and TRBJ1-3; a possible D gene is TRBD1 (6 bases). The germline V gene has CDR1 MNHNS and CDR2 SASEGT. Trimming stripped 8 bases from V and 2 bases from J, with 13 bases between. The CDR3 spans 14 residues. CDR3 protein: CASGGGVTGNTIYF. DNA of the CDR3: TGTGCCAGCGGAGGGGGAGTTACTGGAAACACCATATATTTT.

The V and J genes are TRBV2 and TRBJ2-2; TRBD2 is a possible D gene (5 bases). The CDR3 loop spans 14 amino acids. Trimming pared 11 bases from V and 6 bases from J, leaving 19 bases between. Germline V gene lookup returns CDR1 SNHLY and CDR2 FYNNEI. The CDR3 spells CAVQVGGKAGELFF. The CDR3 coding sequence is TGTGCCGTGCAGGTCGGAGGCAAAGCCGGGGAGCTGTTTTTT.

The chain recombines TRBV6-6 with TRBJ2-7; 7 nucleotides match TRBD2. Germline trimming cut 2 bases from V and 5 bases from J; bases unmatched to any gene: 9. The CDR3 contains 15 residues. Germline V gene data show CDR1 as MNHNY and CDR2 as SVGAGI (reference sequence). CDR3 coding DNA: TGTGCCAGCAGTTACGTTGGACTAGTAAGAGACGAGCAGTACTTC. It is translated as CASSYVGLVRDEQYF.

The chain employs TRBV5-1 and TRBJ1-2; weak D call: TRBD1 (6 bases). This CDR3 spans 15 amino acids. CDR1 and CDR2 from the germline V gene are SGHRS and YFSETQ. Trimming took 5 bases from V and 4 from J, leaving 18 bases between them. The CDR3 nucleotides are TGCGCCAGCAGGGAGACTCCAGAGGACAGCTATGGCTACACCTTC. Translation: CASRETPEDSYGYTF.

V gene TRBV7-9 combines with J gene TRBJ2-3; 10 nucleotides match TRBD1. V was clipped by 0 bases and J by 2 bases; unmatched bases: 8. Germline lookup yields CDR1 SEHNR and CDR2 FQNEAQ (reference sequence). CDR3 length: 18 amino acids. The CDR3 spells CASSLAFLGTGATDTQYF. CDR3 DNA sequence: TGTGCCAGCAGCTTAGCCTTCCTAGGGACAGGGGCCACAGATACGCAGTATTTT.

V is TRBV7-2 and J is TRBJ2-7, with D uncertain. Germline CDR1 reads SGHTA; CDR2 reads FQGNSA. This CDR3 region has 13 residues. The V end lost 1 base, the J end lost 3 bases, and 7 bases lay between the germline ends. The CDR3 bases are TGTGCCAGCAGCTTAGTAGGGTACTACGAGCAGTACTTC. Protein: CASSLVGYYEQYF.

The chain couples TRBV7-9 to TRBJ2-7, with 12 bases lining up with TRBD1. Germline assignment: CDR1 SEHNR and CDR2 FQNEAQ (reference sequence). Trimming removed 2 bases from V and 4 bases from J; junction bases left unmatched: 3. The CDR3 runs 15 residues. CDR3 amino acids: CASSLSGQGAYEQYF. CDR3 nucleotides: TGTGCCAGCAGCTTATCGGGACAGGGGGCTTACGAGCAGTACTTC.

The chain couples TRBV7-9 to TRBJ1-2; 7 nucleotides align to TRBD1. This CDR3 region has 19 residues. Germline CDR1 is SEHNR and CDR2 is FQNEAQ (reference sequence). V dropped 5 bases and J dropped 8; count of bases not matched to a gene: 26. The CDR3 spells CASSPGPKGATWRGSGYTF. In nucleotides, the CDR3 is TGTGCCAGCAGCCCAGGCCCGAAGGGGGCGACTTGGCGAGGATCCGGCTACACCTTC.

The gene calls are TRBV19 and TRBJ1-2, with D uncertain. Germline CDR1 reads LNHDA; CDR2 reads SQIVND (reference sequence). V was clipped by 7 bases and J by 8 bases, with 14 bases between them. This CDR3 contains 12 residues. CDR3 sequence reads: CASTMEGGGYTF. The CDR3 nucleotides read TGTGCCAGTACGATGGAGGGCGGCGGCTACACCTTC. The complete variable domain, with remaining parts taken from reference TRBV19 and TRBJ1-2, reads DGGITQSPKYLFRKEGQNVTLSCEQNLNHDAMYWYRQDPGQGLRLIYYSQIVNDFQKGDIAEGYSVSREKKESFPLTVTSAQKNPTAFYLCASTMEGGGYTFGSGTRLTVV.

The rearrangement uses TRBV27 and TRBJ1-3; D not resolved. The CDR3 length is 14 residues. Trimming took off 4 bases at V and 11 bases at J, with 18 bases between the two ends. Germline CDR1 and CDR2: MNHEY and SMNVEV (reference sequence). Here the CDR3 reads CASSSTSRPSPIYF. CDR3 DNA: TGTGCCAGCAGTTCCACTTCACGCCCGAGCCCCATATATTTT.

This rearrangement joins TRBV12-2 to TRBJ2-7; TRBD1 is the table's D call and was not checked against the DNA. TRBV12-2 is deemed a pseudogene. This CDR3 contains 15 residues. CDR3 region: CASRIRQEKGYEQYF. The CDR3, as DNA: TGTGCAAGTCGCATAAGACAGGAGAAGGGATACGAGCAGTACTTC.

This chain connects TRBV4-3 to TRBJ2-5; D is possibly TRBD1 or TRBD2 (5 bases each). From germline, CDR1 is LGHNA and CDR2 YSLEER. The CDR3 consists of 16 residues. V lost 1 base and J lost 4, with 16 bases in between. The chain's CDR3 is CASSQGGVGTGETQYF. The CDR3 region has the DNA TGCGCCAGCAGCCAAGGGGGTGTGGGGACGGGAGAGACCCAGTACTTC.

V gene TRBV7-9 combines with J gene TRBJ1-2; 8 bases agree with TRBD1. CDR3 length: 14 residues. Trimming at V came to 6 bases and at J to 6 bases, leaving 9 bases not matched to a gene. The V gene's germline CDR1 is SEHNR and CDR2 FQNEAQ (reference sequence). Written as DNA, the CDR3 is TGTGCCAGCAGTGCGGGACAGGCCTTGAATGGCTACACCTTC. It encodes CASSAGQALNGYTF.

V usage is TRBV28 and J usage is TRBJ2-5, with 8 bases fitting TRBD1. CDR3 size: 14 residues. The ends lost 6 bases at V and 4 bases at J; junction bases unmatched: 7. Germline-derived CDR1 and CDR2 are MDHEN and SYDVKM. CDR3 DNA: TGTGCCAGCAGATCAGGGGGCTGGGTAGAGACCCAGTACTTC. Translation: CASRSGGWVETQYF.